This T cell receptor (beta chain) stems from a study of blood T cell repertoires in COVID-19. The V gene lost 3 bases and the J gene lost 2 bases, with 8 bases spanning the gap. Germline loops: CDR1 SNHLY, CDR2 FYNNEI. This CDR3 has 14 amino acids. Sequenced by immunoSEQ multiplex PCR; TCRdb stores in-frame clones only, minus some. The sample holds around 370,000 clones; approximately 90% are singletons and the top ten take more than 0.95%. Clinical histories supplied by participants themselves formed the basis of cohort assignment. This receptor was identified in a young woman who had recovered from COVID-19. This chain connects TRBV2 to TRBJ1-5; D call uncertain. Sequencing used PBMCs or T cells enriched from blood (not recorded which). The CDR3 DNA reads as TGTGCCAGCAGTGACGTAGGAGGCAATCAGCCCCAGCATTTT. Encoded protein: CASSDVGGNQPQHF. The entire variable domain, with the rest obtained from reference TRBV2 and TRBJ1-5, is as follows: EPEVTQTPSHQVTQMGQEVILRCVPISNHLYFYWYRQILGQKVEFLVSFYNNEISEKSEIFDDQFSVERPDGSNFTLKIRSTKLEDSAMYFCASSDVGGNQPQHFGDGTRLSIL.